This T cell receptor beta chain was sequenced in a study of T cell changes during pregnancy in multiple sclerosis. Profiled with immunoSEQ multiplex PCR; TCRdb holds only in-frame clones, not every one. The sample records tens of thousands of clones, roughly 91% being singletons. This CDR3 is 15 amino acids long. CDR1 SGHTS and CDR2 YDEGEE come from the germline V gene. J lost 6 bases, V lost 4 bases, and 11 bases had no gene match. The chain couples TRBV5-8 to TRBJ2-7; 9 bases are a match to TRBD1. The receptor comes from a female donor in good health, enrolled as a control in a pregnancy study. Sample: peripheral blood, taken in the second trimester of pregnancy. CDR3 residues: CASSPGQGKWSEQYF. The CDR3, as DNA: TGTGCCAGCAGCCCCGGACAGGGGAAATGGAGCGAGCAGTACTTC.